These 15 T cell receptor beta chains were all obtained from the same sample, sequenced in a study of CD8 T cells in ankylosing spondylitis. One entry per CDR3 protein results from TCRdb running MiXCR on the 5' RACE reads. The repertoire holds 250,000 or so distinct CDR3 sequences, with 9.5% to 12% as singletons. The sequenced material came from blood, either unsorted or a sorted T cell fraction (not recorded which). The receptors were gathered from a male donor with ankylosing spondylitis or in good health (not recorded which).

This clonotype was found many times. The V gene is TRBV11-2, the J gene TRBJ2-2, with D possibly being TRBD2 (5 bases). Germline V gene lookup returns CDR1 SGHAT and CDR2 FQNNGV. Trimming removed 4 bases at V and 5 bases at J, with 8 bases between. The CDR3 has 13 residues. CDR3 region: CASSSERTGELFF. CDR3 nucleotide sequence: TGTGCCAGCAGCTCCGAGCGGACCGGGGAGCTGTTTTTT.

The CDR3 nucleotides are TGTGCCAGCAGCTTAAATAACAGGCCTTCGTCTGGGGCCAACGTCCTGACTTTC. Translated, it gives CASSLNNRPSSGANVLTF. This chain joins TRBV7-3 and TRBJ2-6; a weak D match, TRBD1 (5 bases). The CDR3 runs to 18 residues. Trimming took off 1 base at V and 1 base at J, with 14 bases between the two ends. CDR1 and CDR2 (germline): SGHTA, FQGTGA.

The gene calls are TRBV2 and TRBJ2-3, with 9 bases aligning to TRBD1. V trimming: 6 bases; J trimming: 2 bases; junction bases outside the gene matches: 3. CDR3 length: 14 residues. The V gene's germline CDR1 is SNHLY and CDR2 FYNNEI. The CDR3 DNA is TGTGCCAGCAGGCGGGACAGGGTCACAGATACGCAGTATTTT. Translated, it gives CASRRDRVTDTQYF.

The table lists this clonotype with many counts. V gene TRBV20-1 combines with J gene TRBJ1-2, with a possible D match to TRBD1 (6 bases). The V end was cut by 0 bases, the J end by 8 bases, with 19 bases between. The germline CDR1 and CDR2 sequences are DFQATT and SNEGSKA (reference sequence). This CDR3 comprises 15 residues. CDR3 region: CSARDASGTRRGYTF. CDR3 in DNA: TGCAGTGCTAGAGACGCATCCGGGACACGGAGGGGCTACACCTTC.

The CDR3 loop is CASSHPEGDDYGYTF. For the CDR3, the DNA is TGTGCCAGCAGTCATCCAGAGGGGGACGACTATGGCTACACCTTC. V is TRBV12-3 or TRBV12-4 and J is TRBJ1-2, with D possibly matching TRBD1 (6 bases). The CDR3 length is 15 residues. Trimming pared 5 bases from V and 3 bases from J, leaving 16 bases between.

The table lists this clonotype with many counts. The DNA of the CDR3 is TGTGCCAGCAGCCCCCCCAGGGCAGATGGCTACACCTTC. It translates to CASSPPRADGYTF. The gene calls are TRBV9 and TRBJ1-2; D is possibly TRBD1 (5 bases). The CDR3 consists of 13 residues. The V end lost 4 bases, the J end lost 6 bases, and 13 bases lay between the germline ends. The germline CDR1 and CDR2 sequences are SGDLS and YYNGEE.

The chain has TRBV4-2 and TRBJ1-2, with a tentative D call TRBD1 (5 bases). V was shortened by 2 bases and J by 0 bases, with 13 bases between the two germline ends. The CDR3 is 16 amino acids. Germline V lookup: CDR1 LGHNA, CDR2 YNFKEQ. The CDR3 protein is CASSQSRGGSNYGYTF. The CDR3 DNA follows: TGTGCCAGCAGCCAAAGTAGGGGAGGTTCTAACTATGGCTACACCTTC.

In this sample, this clonotype turned up many times. The chain is built from TRBV20-1 and TRBJ2-1; TRBD1 is a possible D gene (6 bases). Looked up from germline, CDR1 is DFQATT and CDR2 is SNEGSKA (reference sequence). V was shortened by 3 bases and J by 5 bases, with 17 bases between the two germline ends. The CDR3 sequence is 15 residues long. CDR3 sequence: CSASGDKGIDNEQFF. The DNA for the CDR3 is TGCAGTGCTAGTGGGGACAAAGGTATCGACAATGAGCAGTTCTTC.

In this sample, this clonotype turned up a few times. The V call is TRBV20-1, the J call TRBJ2-5, with 8 bases identical to TRBD2. Looked up from germline, CDR1 is DFQATT and CDR2 is SNEGSKA (reference sequence). V lost 3 bases and J lost 0; bases outside the gene matches: 6. CDR3 size: 15 residues. This CDR3 reads CSARLAGIYQETQYF. DNA of the CDR3: TGCAGTGCTAGGTTAGCGGGGATTTACCAAGAGACCCAGTACTTC.

This clonotype has a count of ten or more. The chain combines TRBV12-3 or TRBV12-4 with TRBJ1-1; 8 nucleotides match TRBD1. V shed 5 bases and J 0 bases; nucleotides not matched to a gene: 2. The CDR3 length is 14 residues. The CDR3 DNA reads TGTGCCAGCAGTCCGACAGGGGTGAACACTGAAGCTTTCTTT. Its protein is CASSPTGVNTEAFF.

This clonotype was counted ten times or more. The chain is built from TRBV5-1 and TRBJ2-3; D might be TRBD1 (5 bases). The CDR3 extends over 15 amino acids. Trimming removed 0 bases from V and 2 bases from J, with 10 bases in between. CDR1 is SGHRS, CDR2 YFSETQ, per germline. CDR3 in DNA: TGCGCCAGCAGCTTGGACCAGGGTATCACAGATACGCAGTATTTT. It yields the protein CASSLDQGITDTQYF.

This clonotype occurred many times. The V gene is TRBV20-1, the J gene TRBJ2-5, with 8 bases lining up with TRBD1. Germline loops: CDR1 DFQATT, CDR2 SNEGSKA (reference sequence). V lost 0 bases, J lost 1 base, and 4 bases stayed unmatched. This CDR3 contains 15 residues. The CDR3 DNA is TGCAGTGCTAGAGATCTCGGACAGGGCCAAGAGACCCAGTACTTC. It is translated as CSARDLGQGQETQYF.

As regards this clonotype: A much larger clone lies a single base off, so this may be a read error. The genes are TRBV27 and TRBJ2-1; a possible D gene is TRBD2 (5 bases). The CDR3 has 14 residues. Germline V gives CDR1 MNHEY, CDR2 SMNVEV (reference sequence). The CDR3 is CANSLASHYNEQFF. CDR3 in DNA: TGTGCCAACAGTTTAGCTAGCCACTACAATGAGCAGTTCTTC.

This clonotype has just a few counts. This rearrangement joins TRBV15 to TRBJ1-6, with D maybe TRBD1 (6 bases). CDR1 and CDR2 (germline): LNHNV, YYDKDF (reference sequence). Trimming cost V 5 bases and J 5 bases, with 13 bases left between them. The CDR3 is made up of 15 amino acids. The CDR3 sequence is CATSGRRGNNSPLHF. CDR3 DNA: TGTGCCACCAGCGGCCGCAGGGGAAATAATTCACCCCTCCACTTT.

This clonotype was counted a few times. The J gene is TRBJ1-2, the V gene TRBV5-6; the D gene is possibly TRBD1 (5 bases). The length of the CDR3 is 14 residues. Between the trimmed V and J ends, which lost 5 bases and 4 bases, there was a span of 15 bases. The V gene's germline CDR1 is SGHDT and CDR2 YYEEEE. This CDR3 reads CASRDEGVGYGYTF. The DNA for the CDR3 is TGTGCCAGCAGAGACGAAGGGGTTGGCTATGGCTACACCTTC.